These 12 T cell receptor beta chains share one sample of origin, sequenced in a study of T cell responses to AZD1222 COVID-19 vaccine. Clones were read by immunoSEQ multiplex PCR, and TCRdb kept only the in-frame ones, dropping some. The data show 80,000 to 95,000 clones, 70% to 80% seen once. Sequences were derived from peripheral blood, sampled on day 0 of AZD1222 vaccination. All receptors derive from an adult in good health.

The CDR3 nucleotides read TGTGCCAGCAGCTTAGCGGAGAGTATGGACTATGGCTACACCTTC. This translates into CASSLAESMDYGYTF. The rearrangement joins TRBV7-9 to TRBJ1-2; D not certain. V shed 0 bases and J shed 3 bases, with 11 bases lying between them. CDR1 is SEHNR, CDR2 FQNEAQ, per germline (reference sequence). The CDR3 spans 15 residues.

This clone showed up just a few times. CDR3 DNA: TGTGCCAGTAGTTACAGGGGTTTCTATGGCTACACCTTC. Its translation: CASSYRGFYGYTF. The chain carries TRBV19 and TRBJ1-2; 7 bases are a match to TRBD1. The CDR3 spans 13 residues. Trimming took 5 bases from V and 4 from J; bases not matched to a gene: 4. Germline V gene lookup returns CDR1 LNHDA and CDR2 SQIVND (reference sequence). Complete variable domain (other parts from reference TRBV19 and TRBJ1-2): DGGITQSPKYLFRKEGQNVTLSCEQNLNHDAMYWYRQDPGQGLRLIYYSQIVNDFQKGDIAEGYSVSREKKESFPLTVTSAQKNPTAFYLCASSYRGFYGYTFGSGTRLTVV.

The chain carries TRBV19 and TRBJ1-5, with 8 bases identical to TRBD1. Germline lookup yields CDR1 LNHDA and CDR2 SQIVND (reference sequence). The CDR3 runs 15 residues. The V gene end was trimmed by 2 bases and the J gene end by 4 bases; junction bases not matched to a gene: 4. The CDR3 sequence: CASSIRRDRNQPQHF. The CDR3 DNA sequence: TGTGCCAGTAGTATACGAAGGGACAGGAATCAGCCCCAGCATTTT.

This chain joins TRBV28 and TRBJ2-7, with D possibly matching TRBD2 (5 bases). Trimming shortened V by 7 bases and J by 6 bases, and 25 bases separated the two germline ends. From germline, CDR1 is MDHEN and CDR2 SYDVKM. There are 16 residues in the CDR3. The CDR3 loop is CASNQTRVYGTSEQYF. The CDR3 DNA is TGTGCCAGCAACCAAACTCGGGTTTATGGTACTAGCGAGCAGTACTTC. Complete variable domain (other parts from reference TRBV28 and TRBJ2-7): DVKVTQSSRYLVKRTGEKVFLECVQDMDHENMFWYRQDPGLGLRLIYFSYDVKMKEKGDIPEGYSVSREKKERFSLILESASTNQTSMYLCASNQTRVYGTSEQYFGPGTRLTVT.

The chain carries TRBV6-6 and TRBJ2-5; D may correspond to TRBD1 or TRBD2 (5 bases each). Germline V gene data show CDR1 as MNHNY and CDR2 as SVGAGI (reference sequence). The CDR3 totals 13 residues. Trimming cost V 5 bases and J 3 bases, with 10 bases left between them. The CDR3 region has the DNA TGTGCCAGCAGTGCTAGAGGGGAAGAGACCCAGTACTTC. Residues: CASSARGEETQYF.

V is TRBV24-1 and J is TRBJ2-7; 7 nucleotides agree with TRBD2. The germline V gene has CDR1 KGHDR and CDR2 SFDVKD. The CDR3 loop spans 16 amino acids. The trim removed 3 bases at V and 5 bases at J, leaving 12 bases unmatched. DNA of the CDR3: TGTGCCACCAGTGATCCGGTGAAAGGCGGGAGCCACGAGCAGTACTTC. This sequence encodes CATSDPVKGGSHEQYF.

The chain uses TRBV12-5 and TRBJ2-1; 8 bases line up with TRBD2. CDR1 is LGHNT and CDR2 is FRNRAP in the germline V gene. V was pared by 5 bases and J by 6 bases, with 3 bases of the junction left unmatched. The CDR3 has 13 residues. In DNA form, the CDR3 reads TGTGCTAGTGGTAACGGACTAGCCAATGAGCAGTTCTTC. Protein sequence: CASGNGLANEQFF.

CDR3 amino acids: CASSYFNTWARGGMNTEAFF. In nucleotides, the CDR3 is TGTGCCAGCAGTTACTTTAATACTTGGGCGAGGGGGGGGATGAACACTGAAGCTTTCTTT. This chain uses TRBV6-7 with TRBJ1-1; TRBD1 is a possible D gene (6 bases). TRBV6-7 belongs to the ORF category, with a function that is uncertain. There are 20 residues in the CDR3. The V end lost 1 base, the J end lost 0 bases, and 24 bases lay between the germline ends.

The chain is built from TRBV3-1 (or the pseudogene TRBV3-2) and TRBJ2-2; 10 bases are shared with TRBD2. The V gene end was trimmed by 1 base and the J gene end by 1 base; junction bases not matched to a gene: 0. This CDR3 contains 16 residues. Germline lookup yields CDR1 LGHDT and CDR2 YNNKEL (reference sequence). The CDR3 region has the DNA TGTGCCAGCAGCCAAGGACTAGCGGGGAACACCGGGGAGCTGTTTTTT. Its translation: CASSQGLAGNTGELFF.

The J gene is TRBJ1-2, the V gene TRBV7-9; 8 bases align to TRBD1. Germline V gene sequence: CDR1 SEHNR, CDR2 FQNEAQ (reference sequence). The length of the CDR3 is 13 residues. V was clipped by 8 bases and J by 8 bases; unmatched bases: 10. The CDR3 sequence is CASGDQGAGGYTF. The CDR3 DNA is TGTGCCAGCGGGGACCAGGGGGCGGGAGGCTACACCTTC.

The chain links TRBV7-8 to TRBJ2-2; 14 bases are a match to TRBD2. The CDR3 has 16 amino acids. Trimming cost V 5 bases and J 8 bases; bases outside gene matches: 7. Germline V lookup: CDR1 SGHVS, CDR2 FQNEAQ. The CDR3 region has the DNA TGTGCCAGCAGCCCCGGGACTAGCGGGAGTGGTGGGGAGCTGTTTTTT. Translating it yields CASSPGTSGSGGELFF. Combining the CDR3 with reference TRBV7-8 and TRBJ2-2 gives the whole variable domain GAGVSQSPRYKVAKRGQDVALRCDPISGHVSLFWYQQALGQGPEFLTYFQNEAQLDKSGLPSDRFFAERPEGSVSTLKIQRTQQEDSAVYLCASSPGTSGSGGELFFGEGSRLTVL.

The V gene is TRBV14, the J gene TRBJ1-1; weak D call: TRBD1 (6 bases). This CDR3 has 16 residues. Trimming removed 0 bases at V and 6 bases at J, with 17 bases between. Looked up from germline, CDR1 is SGHDN and CDR2 is FVKESK. CDR3 nucleotides: TGTGCCAGCAGCCAAGATCCACGGGGGCTTTTCGCTGAAGCTTTCTTT. Protein: CASSQDPRGLFAEAFF.